This T cell receptor beta chain was captured by sequencing in a study of blood T cell repertoires in COVID-19. Produced via immunoSEQ multiplex PCR; TCRdb's table is partial and in-frame only. The sample yields approximately 170,000 clones, 75% to 90% seen once. Germline-derived CDR1 and CDR2 are WSHSY and SAAADI. Trimming removed 3 bases at V and 3 bases at J, with 5 bases between. This CDR3 has 12 residues. The sample taken for sequencing was PBMCs or T cells enriched from blood (not recorded which). The source is a woman aged 18-35 years who had recovered from COVID-19. The genes are TRBV10-2 and TRBJ2-5; D is uncertain. In nucleotides, the CDR3 is TGCGCCAGCAGTGATATAGAAGAGACCCAGTACTTC. The encoded protein is CASSDIEETQYF.